Presented here are 22 T cell receptor beta chains from one specimen sequenced in a study of blood T cell repertoires in COVID-19. Method: immunoSEQ multiplex PCR; TCRdb's copy keeps in-frame clones and lacks some. In the table there are more than 95,000 clones, around four fifths of which are singletons. Sequenced: peripheral blood. These receptors came from a human donor in a cohort sampled during active COVID-19.

The chain employs TRBV19 and TRBJ2-1, with TRBD1 matching over 11 bases. This CDR3 comprises 15 residues. Germline CDR1 reads LNHDA; CDR2 reads SQIVND (reference sequence). V was pared by 9 bases and J by 2 bases, with 6 bases of the junction left unmatched. Here the CDR3 DNA reads TGTGCCAGCCGACGGACAGGGGGCCCCTACAATGAGCAGTTCTTC. Translated, it gives CASRRTGGPYNEQFF.

The genes are TRBV30 and TRBJ2-1; a possible D gene is TRBD2 (6 bases). This CDR3 has 17 amino acids. The V end was cut by 0 bases, the J end by 1 base, with 16 bases between. Germline CDR1 reads GTSNPN; CDR2 reads SVGIG (reference sequence). The CDR3 loop reads CAWSVLLAEYSYNEQFF. For the CDR3, the DNA is TGTGCCTGGAGTGTACTGTTAGCGGAGTATTCCTACAATGAGCAGTTCTTC.

This sequence joins TRBV12-3 or TRBV12-4 and TRBJ2-7; D is unresolved. Between the trimmed V and J ends, which lost 7 bases and 6 bases, there was a span of 13 bases. The CDR3 loop spans 12 amino acids. The CDR3 protein is CASNKEGGEQYF. The CDR3 nucleotides read TGTGCCAGCAACAAGGAAGGCGGCGAGCAGTACTTC.

This CDR3 is CASSPAKGLRQPQHF. The CDR3 DNA is TGTGCCAGCAGTCCGGCTAAGGGGTTAAGGCAGCCCCAGCATTTT. V is TRBV28 and J is TRBJ1-5; possible D gene TRBD1, 5 bases. Per the germline V gene, CDR1 is MDHEN and CDR2 is SYDVKM. CDR3 size: 15 residues. With 5 bases removed from V and 7 bases from J, the gap between germline ends came to 18 bases.

The chain uses TRBV6-2 or TRBV6-3 and TRBJ2-3; weak D call: TRBD2 (6 bases). Trimming took off 3 bases at V and 10 bases at J, with 14 bases between the two ends. Per the germline V gene, CDR1 is MNHEY and CDR2 is SVGEGT. This CDR3 region has 13 residues. CDR3 nucleotides: TGTGCCAGCAGTTATATACCGGGGGAGTCGCAGTATTTT. As protein: CASSYIPGESQYF.

The chain combines TRBV11-1 with TRBJ2-2; 7 bases match TRBD2. Per germline, CDR1 SGHAT and CDR2 FQDESV (reference sequence). With 2 bases clipped from V and 6 bases from J, the junction kept 9 bases outside the gene matches. CDR3 length: 16 residues. The CDR3 loop reads CASSLRSSREAGELFF. The CDR3 DNA sequence: TGTGCCAGCAGCTTAAGGTCGTCTCGGGAGGCCGGGGAGCTGTTTTTT.

The chain employs TRBV19 and TRBJ2-6, with TRBD1 identical over 8 bases. Losses at the gene ends were 5 bases for V and 0 bases for J; bases not matched to a gene: 12. This CDR3 spans 19 amino acids. Per the germline V gene, CDR1 is LNHDA and CDR2 is SQIVND (reference sequence). CDR3 sequence reads: CASSARSTGDNSGANVLTF. The CDR3 nucleotides read TGTGCCAGTAGTGCCCGATCGACAGGGGACAACTCTGGGGCCAACGTCCTGACTTTC.

The sample holds one count of this clone. J is TRBJ1-3 and V is TRBV7-2; maybe TRBD1 (6 bases). Germline V lookup: CDR1 SGHTA, CDR2 FQGNSA. Deletions cut 3 bases from V and 1 base from J, with 10 bases between. The CDR3 has 15 amino acids. The CDR3 sequence: CASSFTGTSGNTIYF. Here the CDR3 DNA reads TGTGCCAGCAGCTTTACAGGGACGTCTGGAAACACCATATATTTT.

The chain couples TRBV19 to TRBJ2-3, with D uncertain. This CDR3 is 14 amino acids long. V lost 3 bases to trimming and J lost 6 bases, with 13 bases between them. The germline CDR1 and CDR2 sequences are LNHDA and SQIVND (reference sequence). CDR3 nucleotides: TGTGCCAGTAGTATGGCTAGTGGCTCGGATACGCAGTATTTT. Its protein product is CASSMASGSDTQYF.

V is TRBV18 and J is TRBJ1-1, with a possible D match to TRBD1 (6 bases). The germline V gene encodes CDR1 KGHSH and CDR2 LQKENI. The V end lost 6 bases, the J end lost 7 bases, and 21 bases lay between the germline ends. This CDR3 contains 15 residues. CDR3: CASSPGWGGHSEAFF. The CDR3 nucleotides are TGTGCCAGCTCCCCCGGGTGGGGGGGGCATAGTGAAGCTTTCTTT.

J is TRBJ2-3 and V is TRBV24-1, with TRBD2 identical over 14 bases. The germline V gene has CDR1 KGHDR and CDR2 SFDVKD. The V gene end was trimmed by 8 bases and the J gene end by 4 bases; junction bases not matched to a gene: 4. The CDR3 has 15 residues. Written as DNA, the CDR3 is TGTGCCACCACCGGGACTAGCGGGAGCGCAGATACGCAGTATTTT. Its protein is CATTGTSGSADTQYF.

This clone appeared a single time. The chain joins TRBV5-4 to TRBJ2-5; TRBD1 agrees at 9 bases. The CDR3 extends over 15 amino acids. J was trimmed by 4 bases and V by 4 bases; bases with no gene match: 8. Per the germline V gene, CDR1 is SGHNT and CDR2 is YYREEE (reference sequence). The CDR3 region is CASSRDRAGRETQYF. The CDR3 region has the DNA TGTGCCAGCAGCAGGGACAGGGCCGGACGAGAGACCCAGTACTTC.

A few counts support this clone. The chain employs TRBV6-2 or TRBV6-3 and TRBJ1-2; D is uncertain. Germline CDR1 reads MNHEY; CDR2 reads SVGEGT. CDR3 length equals 15 residues. V was shortened by 0 bases and J by 6 bases, with 14 bases between the two germline ends. The CDR3 reads CASSYSFGSLDGYTF. CDR3 coding DNA: TGTGCCAGCAGTTACTCGTTTGGGAGCTTGGATGGCTACACCTTC.

The V call is TRBV18, the J call TRBJ1-1; D not certain. CDR3 length: 16 residues. V was clipped by 4 bases and J by 2 bases, with 17 bases between them. The V gene's germline CDR1 is KGHSH and CDR2 LQKENI. CDR3 in amino acids: CASSLLMGASNTEAFF. CDR3 DNA sequence: TGTGCCAGCTCACTGCTAATGGGAGCCAGTAACACTGAAGCTTTCTTT.

The CDR3, as DNA: TGTGCCAGCAGCTGGACAGGAAGCTATGGCTACACCTTC. Translating gives CASSWTGSYGYTF. The chain is built from TRBV7-2 and TRBJ1-2; 7 nucleotides agree with TRBD1. The CDR3 is 13 residues long. The junction had 3 bases not matched to a gene; V was cut back by 4 bases and J by 4 bases. CDR1 and CDR2 (germline): SGHTA, FQGNSA.

The chain uses TRBV21-1 and TRBJ2-1; the D segment call TRBD2 is taken from the table without a DNA check. TRBV21-1 is flagged as a pseudogene. The CDR3 has 11 residues. The CDR3 coding sequence is TGTGCCAGTCCCACGGGAGACGAGCAGTTCTTC. Translated, it gives CASPTGDEQFF.

The CDR3 coding sequence is TGTGCCAGCAGGATGAGCCCTTTACCCTACAATGAGCAGTTCTTC. Its translation: CASRMSPLPYNEQFF. The chain is built from TRBV6-5 and TRBJ2-1; D not resolved. There are 15 residues in the CDR3. Trimming pared 6 bases from V and 2 bases from J, leaving 14 bases between. Germline CDR1 reads MNHEY; CDR2 reads SVGAGI.

The rearrangement joins TRBV9 to TRBJ2-1, with TRBD2 matching 7 bases. CDR1 is SGDLS, CDR2 YYNGEE, per germline. V lost 1 base and J lost 5; bases outside the gene matches: 6. The CDR3 sequence is 15 residues long. The CDR3 spells CASSVTSATNNEQFF. Written as DNA, the CDR3 is TGTGCCAGCAGCGTAACTAGCGCAACTAACAATGAGCAGTTCTTC.

V and J are TRBV7-3 and TRBJ1-1; no firm D call. CDR1 and CDR2 (germline): SGHTA, FQGTGA. The CDR3 sequence is 13 residues long. V lost 1 base and J lost 4, with 7 bases in between. The CDR3 loop is CASSLIGSTEAFF. In nucleotides, the CDR3 is TGTGCCAGCAGCTTAATCGGGAGCACTGAAGCTTTCTTT.

The chain is built from TRBV15 and TRBJ2-1, with D maybe TRBD2 (5 bases). V was trimmed by 3 bases and J by 7 bases, leaving 22 bases between them. The CDR3 has 17 amino acids. Germline V lookup: CDR1 LNHNV, CDR2 YYDKDF (reference sequence). CDR3 nucleotides: TGTGCCACCAGCAGGGACTCGGTGGGAGCTTCGTCGAATGAGCAGTTCTTC. It yields the protein CATSRDSVGASSNEQFF.

The chain links TRBV5-1 to TRBJ2-7; D is perhaps TRBD1 (5 bases). This CDR3 is 14 amino acids long. Germline V lookup: CDR1 SGHRS, CDR2 YFSETQ. V lost 2 bases and J lost 4, with 13 bases in between. The CDR3 DNA sequence: TGCGCCAGCAGCTTTGACAGCTCTTGGTACGAGCAGTACTTC. Encoded protein: CASSFDSSWYEQYF.

V usage is TRBV6-5 and J usage is TRBJ2-7; TRBD1 is a possible D gene (6 bases). V was clipped by 10 bases and J by 1 base, with 14 bases between them. The CDR3 is made up of 13 amino acids. CDR1 is MNHEY, CDR2 SVGAGI, per germline. This CDR3 is CATRYTGSYEQYF. The CDR3 DNA follows: TGTGCCACAAGATATACAGGGTCCTACGAGCAGTACTTC.